Listed below are T cell receptor beta chains from one sample, sequenced in a study of blood T cell repertoires in COVID-19. The assay was immunoSEQ multiplex PCR, and TCRdb's table has in-frame clones only and misses some. The table includes 150,000 to 200,000 clones, roughly 81% detected once. Sample: peripheral blood. The receptor set was obtained from a man aged 40-49 years who had recovered from COVID-19. Each CDR3 is given with its conserved first and last residue. D genes are given only for firm matches. A row's size may be missing; if present it is once, few, many or a size class.

length: 11; size: NA; J: TRBJ2-1; D: NA; V: TRBV28; CDR3: CASRKLGPSVF; DNA: TGTGCCAGCCGTAAGCTGGGCCCCTCAGTCTTC
length: 14; size: NA; J: TRBJ1-1; D: TRBD1; V: TRBV19; CDR3: CASSRDRVVTEAFF; DNA: TGTGCCAGTAGTAGGGACAGGGTAGTCACTGAAGCTTTCTTT
length: 15; size: NA; J: TRBJ2-3; D: NA; V: TRBV4-2; CDR3: CASSQGGGSTDTQYF; DNA: TGTGCCAGCAGCCAAGGAGGGGGTAGCACAGATACGCAGTATTTT
length: 15; size: once; J: TRBJ2-7; D: TRBD1; V: TRBV4-3; CDR3: CASSQAGTGTYEQYF; DNA: TGCGCCAGCAGCCAGGCCGGGACAGGGACCTACGAGCAGTACTTC
length: 16; size: NA; J: TRBJ2-3; D: TRBD1; V: TRBV24-1; CDR3: CATSEGTGGPIDTQYF; DNA: TGTGCCACCAGTGAGGGGACAGGGGGCCCAATAGATACGCAGTATTTT
length: 15; size: once; J: TRBJ2-1; D: TRBD1; V: TRBV5-4; CDR3: CASSLGARQGDEQFF; DNA: TGTGCCAGCAGCTTGGGGGCACGACAGGGTGATGAGCAGTTCTTC
length: 12; size: NA; J: TRBJ1-6; D: TRBD1; V: TRBV10-3; CDR3: CAIRTGNSPLHF; DNA: TGTGCCATCAGGACAGGGAATTCACCCCTCCACTTT
length: 15; size: NA; J: TRBJ2-7; D: TRBD2; V: TRBV5-4; CDR3: CASSWIAGGVNEQYF; DNA: TGTGCCAGCAGCTGGATAGCGGGGGGAGTTAACGAGCAGTACTTC
length: 14; size: NA; J: TRBJ1-5; D: NA; V: TRBV6-6; CDR3: CASRGKENNQPQHF; DNA: TGTGCCAGCCGCGGGAAAGAAAACAATCAGCCCCAGCATTTT
length: 15; size: NA; J: TRBJ1-5; D: NA; V: TRBV6-5; CDR3: CASSPQIYSNQPQHF; DNA: TGTGCCAGCAGTCCCCAGATTTATAGCAATCAGCCCCAGCATTTT
length: 16; size: NA; J: TRBJ1-2; D: TRBD1; V: TRBV28; CDR3: CASSLYSVRQGRGYTF; DNA: TGTGCCAGCAGTTTGTATAGCGTTAGACAGGGAAGAGGCTACACCTTC
length: 15; size: NA; J: TRBJ2-3; D: TRBD2; V: TRBV3-1/TRBV3-2; CDR3: CASRPLAGSTDTQYF; DNA: TGTGCCAGCAGGCCTTTAGCGGGTTCCACAGATACGCAGTATTTT
length: 16; size: NA; J: TRBJ1-2; D: NA; V: TRBV30; CDR3: CAWSPDRRRVSYGYTF; DNA: TGTGCCTGGAGTCCTGACAGGAGGCGGGTCAGCTATGGCTACACCTTC
length: 14; size: NA; J: TRBJ2-7; D: NA; V: TRBV25-1; CDR3: CASSEYAGTYEQYF; DNA: TGTGCCAGCAGTGAATATGCAGGGACCTACGAGCAGTACTTC
length: 13; size: NA; J: TRBJ2-5; D: NA; V: TRBV23-1; CDR3: CASSQRYQETQYF; DNA: TGCGCCAGCAGTCAACGGTACCAAGAGACCCAGTACTTC
length: 17; size: NA; J: TRBJ1-5; D: NA; V: TRBV28; CDR3: CASSFPKGGELNQPQHF; DNA: TGTGCCAGCAGTTTCCCCAAAGGGGGAGAACTCAATCAGCCCCAGCATTTT
length: 14; size: once; J: TRBJ2-3; D: NA; V: TRBV7-8; CDR3: CASGRDGGTDTQYF; DNA: TGTGCCAGCGGCCGAGACGGGGGCACAGATACGCAGTATTTT
length: 13; size: NA; J: TRBJ1-2; D: NA; V: TRBV11-2; CDR3: CASSPSRNYGYTF; DNA: TGTGCCAGCAGTCCCAGCAGGAACTATGGCTACACCTTC
length: 13; size: NA; J: TRBJ2-2; D: NA; V: TRBV7-8; CDR3: CADGTPNTGELFF; DNA: TGTGCCGACGGGACACCGAACACCGGGGAGCTGTTTTTT
length: 16; size: NA; J: TRBJ2-3; D: NA; V: TRBV6-2/TRBV6-3; CDR3: CASSYTRGLGTDTQYF; DNA: TGTGCCAGCAGCTATACAAGAGGGCTGGGTACAGATACGCAGTATTTT
length: 14; size: NA; J: TRBJ2-7; D: NA; V: TRBV30; CDR3: CAWSVFGSSYEQYF; DNA: TGTGCCTGGAGTGTATTTGGCAGTTCCTACGAGCAGTACTTC
length: 12; size: NA; J: TRBJ1-2; D: TRBD1; V: TRBV6-6; CDR3: CASSQGDYGYTF; DNA: TGTGCCAGCAGTCAGGGGGACTATGGCTACACCTTC
length: 11; size: NA; J: TRBJ2-1; D: NA; V: TRBV5-8; CDR3: CASTRLQEQFF; DNA: TGTGCCAGCACCAGGCTTCAGGAGCAGTTCTTC
length: 16; size: NA; J: TRBJ2-7; D: TRBD1; V: TRBV18; CDR3: CASSPTYRDRFYEQYF; DNA: TGTGCCAGCTCACCAACATACCGGGACAGGTTTTACGAGCAGTACTTC
length: 19; size: NA; J: TRBJ2-5; D: TRBD2; V: TRBV7-9; CDR3: CASSLAYSGLAGGPETQYF; DNA: TGTGCCAGCAGCTTAGCCTACTCAGGACTAGCGGGGGGGCCAGAGACCCAGTACTTC
length: 17; size: NA; J: TRBJ2-3; D: NA; V: TRBV6-2/TRBV6-3; CDR3: CASSPLLVLGGTDTQYF; DNA: TGTGCCAGCAGCCCACTACTAGTGCTCGGGGGCACAGATACGCAGTATTTT
length: 15; size: NA; J: TRBJ2-1; D: NA; V: TRBV5-1; CDR3: CASSLVRGEYNEQFF; DNA: TGCGCCAGCAGCTTGGTGCGCGGGGAATACAATGAGCAGTTCTTC
length: 15; size: NA; J: TRBJ2-7; D: TRBD2; V: TRBV6-6; CDR3: CASSAGTRSSYEQYF; DNA: TGTGCCAGCAGTGCCGGGACTAGGAGCTCCTACGAGCAGTACTTC
length: 17; size: NA; J: TRBJ1-2; D: TRBD1; V: TRBV3-1/TRBV3-2; CDR3: CASSQITRGKTNYGYTF; DNA: TGTGCCAGCAGCCAAATTACCAGGGGGAAAACTAACTATGGCTACACCTTC
length: 12; size: NA; J: TRBJ2-3; D: NA; V: TRBV29-1; CDR3: CSVGQATDTQYF; DNA: TGCAGCGTTGGCCAAGCCACAGATACGCAGTATTTT
length: 12; size: NA; J: TRBJ2-2; D: NA; V: TRBV24-1; CDR3: CAAAGDTGELFF; DNA: TGTGCCGCCGCAGGGGACACCGGGGAGCTGTTTTTT
length: 17; size: few; J: TRBJ2-7; D: TRBD2; V: TRBV5-6; CDR3: CASSLSRLAGAVLEQYF; DNA: TGTGCCAGCAGCTTGTCAAGACTAGCGGGTGCAGTACTAGAGCAGTACTTC
length: 11; size: once; J: TRBJ2-7; D: NA; V: TRBV9; CDR3: CASSPGVEQYF; DNA: TGTGCCAGCAGTCCAGGGGTAGAGCAGTACTTC
length: 16; size: NA; J: TRBJ2-1; D: TRBD2; V: TRBV11-3; CDR3: CASSPGGSSGYNEQFF; DNA: TGTGCCAGCAGCCCCGGCGGGAGTTCGGGCTACAATGAGCAGTTCTTC
length: 13; size: NA; J: TRBJ1-2; D: NA; V: TRBV6-2/TRBV6-3; CDR3: CASSYPGRYGYTF; DNA: TGTGCCAGCAGTTATCCGGGAAGGTATGGCTACACCTTC
length: 19; size: NA; J: TRBJ2-6; D: TRBD1; V: TRBV27; CDR3: CASSSTGTGSYSGANVLTF; DNA: TGTGCCAGCAGTTCGACAGGGACAGGGAGTTACTCTGGGGCCAACGTCCTGACTTTC
length: 14; size: NA; J: TRBJ1-1; D: TRBD1; V: TRBV5-8; CDR3: CASSQGTDYTEAFF; DNA: TGTGCCAGCAGCCAAGGGACAGACTACACTGAAGCTTTCTTT
length: 12; size: few; J: TRBJ1-3; D: NA; V: TRBV28; CDR3: CASSDIGNTIYF; DNA: TGTGCCAGCAGCGACATCGGAAACACCATATATTTT
length: 11; size: NA; J: TRBJ1-1; D: NA; V: TRBV29-1; CDR3: CSVKGSSEAFF; DNA: TGCAGCGTTAAGGGGTCGAGTGAAGCTTTCTTT
length: 14; size: NA; J: TRBJ1-2; D: NA; V: TRBV7-9; CDR3: CASSLSAERYGYTF; DNA: TGTGCCAGCAGCTTGTCGGCGGAGCGCTATGGCTACACCTTC
length: 14; size: once; J: TRBJ2-2; D: NA; V: TRBV6-5; CDR3: CASKGSGNTGELFF; DNA: TGTGCCAGCAAGGGGTCGGGGAACACCGGGGAGCTGTTTTTT
length: 14; size: NA; J: TRBJ2-1; D: TRBD1; V: TRBV7-9; CDR3: CASSSLDRDNEQFF; DNA: TGTGCCAGCAGCAGCCTGGACAGGGACAATGAGCAGTTCTTC
length: 13; size: NA; J: TRBJ1-5; D: NA; V: TRBV19; CDR3: CASSEVRGEPQHF; DNA: TGTGCCAGTAGTGAAGTTCGGGGTGAGCCCCAGCATTTT
length: 17; size: few; J: TRBJ2-1; D: TRBD2; V: TRBV7-9; CDR3: CASSLAIAGSSYNEQFF; DNA: TGTGCCAGCAGCTTAGCCATAGCGGGGAGCTCCTACAATGAGCAGTTCTTC
length: 16; size: NA; J: TRBJ2-5; D: TRBD2; V: TRBV7-9; CDR3: CASSPRLASTQETQYF; DNA: TGTGCCAGCAGCCCACGACTAGCGTCGACACAAGAGACCCAGTACTTC
length: 17; size: NA; J: TRBJ2-2; D: TRBD2; V: TRBV7-2; CDR3: CASSLSSGGFNTGELFF; DNA: TGTGCCAGCAGCTTAAGTAGCGGGGGCTTCAACACCGGGGAGCTGTTTTTT
length: 14; size: NA; J: TRBJ2-3; D: NA; V: TRBV5-1; CDR3: CASGEPRGTDTQYF; DNA: TGCGCCAGCGGAGAGCCTCGTGGCACAGATACGCAGTATTTT
length: 15; size: NA; J: TRBJ1-5; D: TRBD1; V: TRBV6-5; CDR3: CASSYPRDRSQPQHF; DNA: TGTGCCAGCAGTTATCCGAGGGACAGATCTCAGCCCCAGCATTTT
length: 13; size: few; J: TRBJ1-1; D: NA; V: TRBV7-2; CDR3: CASSLSRGKIAFF; DNA: TGTGCCAGCAGCTTAAGCCGGGGGAAGATAGCTTTCTTT
length: 15; size: NA; J: TRBJ1-1; D: TRBD1; V: TRBV18; CDR3: CASSPGQGMNTEAFF; DNA: TGTGCCAGCTCACCCGGACAGGGGATGAACACTGAAGCTTTCTTT
length: 13; size: NA; J: TRBJ1-2; D: NA; V: TRBV12-3/TRBV12-4; CDR3: CASRPDRSYGYTF; DNA: TGTGCCAGCAGACCCGACAGGAGCTATGGCTACACCTTC
length: 15; size: NA; J: TRBJ2-3; D: TRBD2; V: TRBV24-1; CDR3: CATSDFAGAPDTQYF; DNA: TGTGCCACCAGTGATTTTGCGGGAGCGCCAGATACGCAGTATTTT
length: 13; size: few; J: TRBJ1-4; D: NA; V: TRBV19; CDR3: CAASGQSNEKLFF; DNA: TGTGCCGCCTCGGGACAATCTAATGAAAAACTGTTTTTT
length: 13; size: once; J: TRBJ2-1; D: NA; V: TRBV7-3; CDR3: CASSLIPLNEQFF; DNA: TGTGCCAGCAGCTTAATCCCCCTAAATGAGCAGTTCTTC